The sequence of this T cell receptor beta chain was determined in a study of blood T cell repertoires in COVID-19. Study-level background: The analysed material was cDNA or gDNA that came from T cells, B-cell-depleted T cells, or PBMCs.

The CDR3 is 14 residues long. Looked up from germline, CDR1 is KGHDR and CDR2 is SFDVKD. Trimming pared 5 bases from V and 1 base from J, leaving 10 bases between. Profiling relied on immunoSEQ multiplex PCR, and the TCRdb table lists in-frame clones only, not all of them. The data contain some 200,000 clones, about 85% of them seen just once; the ten biggest clones take up about 10%. Followed longitudinally, the Seattle patients had been enrolled during active infection. The specimen sequenced was peripheral blood. The chain is built from TRBV24-1 and TRBJ1-1; no definite D call. The TCR was taken from a woman of 80 years or more with COVID-19, enrolled during active disease. The CDR3 is CATSAAGRNTEAFF. The CDR3 coding sequence is TGTGCCACCAGTGCGGCGGGCAGGAACACTGAAGCTTTCTTT.